The 18 T cell receptor beta chains presented below share a single source sample, sequenced in a study of T cell responses to AZD1222 COVID-19 vaccine. TCRdb's table, derived via immunoSEQ multiplex PCR, lists solely in-frame clones and lacks some. The profile shows fewer than 120,000 clones, 70% to 90% of them singletons. The specimen comprised peripheral blood, sampled 28 days after the second AZD1222 dose. The receptor source for this set is an adult who received the AZD1222 COVID-19 vaccine.

The chain recombines TRBV28 with TRBJ1-1, with TRBD1 as a possible D gene (5 bases). Trimming removed 8 bases at V and 10 bases at J, with 17 bases between. Germline CDR1 and CDR2: MDHEN and SYDVKM. The CDR3 has 12 residues. The CDR3 nucleotides read TGTGCCAGCGGAGGAAAACGCCAGGGAGCTTTCTTT. This sequence encodes CASGGKRQGAFF.

The chain employs TRBV6-5 and TRBJ1-3; D not resolved. CDR1 is MNHEY and CDR2 is SVGAGI in the germline V gene. V lost 8 bases, J lost 0 bases, and 11 bases lay in between. The CDR3 is made up of 14 amino acids. Here the CDR3 reads CASRPYLSGNTIYF. The CDR3 DNA is TGTGCCAGCCGACCCTACCTCTCTGGAAACACCATATATTTT.

This clone was picked up one time. J is TRBJ1-1 and V is TRBV27; the D gene is possibly TRBD1 (6 bases). The V gene lost 3 bases and the J gene lost 1 base, with 9 bases spanning the gap. Germline CDR1 and CDR2: MNHEY and SMNVEV (reference sequence). This CDR3 region has 14 residues. The CDR3 protein is CASSLGGGNTEAFF. Written as DNA, the CDR3 is TGTGCCAGCAGTTTGGGAGGGGGGAACACTGAAGCTTTCTTT.

The V gene is TRBV5-6, the J gene TRBJ1-5; D gene uncertain. The CDR3 extends over 12 amino acids. V was clipped by 7 bases and J by 3 bases, with 8 bases between them. The germline gives CDR1 SGHDT, CDR2 YYEEEE. The CDR3 region is CASHTINQPQHF. The CDR3, as DNA: TGTGCCAGCCACACAATCAATCAGCCCCAGCATTTT.

V usage is TRBV5-5 and J usage is TRBJ2-7; the match to TRBD1 covers 10 bases. The germline V gene encodes CDR1 SGHKS and CDR2 YYEKEE (reference sequence). This CDR3 has 18 amino acids. V was pared by 1 base and J by 0 bases, with 10 bases of the junction left unmatched. CDR3 in amino acids: CASSLRPGQGPYSYEQYF. The DNA of the CDR3 is TGTGCCAGCAGCTTGCGTCCGGGACAGGGGCCATACTCCTACGAGCAGTACTTC.

This clone was detected only once. The chain uses TRBV25-1 and TRBJ2-2; D perhaps matches TRBD1 (6 bases). The CDR3 contains 15 residues. Germline V lookup: CDR1 MGHDK, CDR2 SYGVNS. Trimming removed 8 bases at V and 0 bases at J, with 13 bases between. DNA of the CDR3: TGTGCCAGCGGGATTGGACAGACGAACACCGGGGAGCTGTTTTTT. Translation gives CASGIGQTNTGELFF.

This chain connects TRBV15 to TRBJ1-3; D gene uncertain. The CDR3 is made up of 15 amino acids. V lost 0 bases to trimming and J lost 3 bases, with 9 bases between them. Germline V gene sequence: CDR1 LNHNV, CDR2 YYDKDF (reference sequence). The CDR3 coding sequence is TGTGCCACCAGCAGAGATCGGGAAAGTGGAAACACCATATATTTT. Residues: CATSRDRESGNTIYF. The full variable domain, rest sourced from reference TRBV15 and TRBJ1-3, is DAMVIQNPRYQVTQFGKPVTLSCSQTLNHNVMYWYQQKSSQAPKLLFHYYDKDFNNEADTPDNFQSRRPNTSFCFLDIRSPGLGDTAMYLCATSRDRESGNTIYFGEGSWLTVV.

V gene TRBV28 combines with J gene TRBJ2-7, with 10 nucleotides matching TRBD2. The germline gives CDR1 MDHEN, CDR2 SYDVKM. The V and J ends lost 6 bases and 0 bases, in that order; junction bases with no gene match: 2. CDR3 length: 14 residues. This CDR3 is CASRASGSSYEQYF. The CDR3 bases are TGTGCCAGCAGAGCTAGCGGGAGCTCCTACGAGCAGTACTTC.

This rearrangement joins TRBV5-4 to TRBJ1-1; 8 bases agree with TRBD1. The CDR3 extends over 14 amino acids. Germline lookup yields CDR1 SGHNT and CDR2 YYREEE (reference sequence). J was trimmed by 3 bases and V by 1 base; bases with no gene match: 2. CDR3 amino acids: CASSLRTGYTEAFF. The CDR3 DNA follows: TGTGCCAGCAGCTTGCGGACAGGGTACACTGAAGCTTTCTTT.

The chain links TRBV19 to TRBJ1-2; tentative D call: TRBD1 (5 bases). Trimming took off 4 bases at V and 8 bases at J, with 17 bases between the two ends. CDR3 length: 14 residues. The V gene's germline CDR1 is LNHDA and CDR2 SQIVND (reference sequence). This chain's CDR3 is CASSTRQGVRGYTF. CDR3 bases: TGTGCCAGTAGTACACGTCAGGGTGTGCGCGGCTACACCTTC.

The chain recombines TRBV5-1 with TRBJ2-1, with D perhaps matching TRBD2 (5 bases). Deletions cut 4 bases from V and 0 bases from J, with 11 bases between. Germline V gene lookup returns CDR1 SGHRS and CDR2 YFSETQ. This CDR3 is built from 15 residues. The CDR3 loop is CASSPGMSSYNEQFF. The CDR3 DNA reads as TGCGCCAGCAGCCCCGGGATGAGCTCCTACAATGAGCAGTTCTTC.

This chain joins TRBV18 and TRBJ2-3; D not certain. The ends were cut back, 3 bases at V and 0 bases at J, with 10 bases in the middle. Germline V gene data show CDR1 as KGHSH and CDR2 as LQKENI. The CDR3 has 15 residues. CDR3 coding DNA: TGTGCCAGCTCACCTCGGTCTAGTAGCACAGATACGCAGTATTTT. It yields the protein CASSPRSSSTDTQYF.

Worth noting for this clone: The sample holds other DNA sequences that translate to the same CDR3. This chain uses TRBV5-1 with TRBJ1-4, with 8 bases lining up with TRBD1. This CDR3 has 15 amino acids. CDR1 is SGHRS and CDR2 is YFSETQ in the germline V gene. The junction had 0 bases not matched to a gene; V was cut back by 0 bases and J by 2 bases. The chain's CDR3 is CASSLGQGTNEKLFF. The CDR3 nucleotides are TGCGCCAGCAGCTTGGGACAGGGGACTAATGAAAAACTGTTTTTT.

The chain carries TRBV27 and TRBJ2-5, with 7 bases fitting TRBD2. Germline V gene data show CDR1 as MNHEY and CDR2 as SMNVEV (reference sequence). The length of the CDR3 is 15 residues. The ends lost 5 bases at V and 5 bases at J; junction bases unmatched: 11. Here the CDR3 DNA reads TGTGCCAGCAGTCCTACTCAGCGGGAACGGGAGACCCAGTACTTC. Amino acid sequence: CASSPTQRERETQYF.

This chain links TRBV5-1 with TRBJ2-3, with 7 bases that match TRBD1. V dropped 0 bases and J dropped 5; count of bases not matched to a gene: 12. This CDR3 has 17 amino acids. CDR1 is SGHRS and CDR2 is YFSETQ in the germline V gene. Written as DNA, the CDR3 is TGCGCCAGCAGCTTGGCCCCCGGACAGGCCCGGATAGATACGCAGTATTTT. Translation: CASSLAPGQARIDTQYF.

This clone was detected only once. This rearrangement joins TRBV10-1 to TRBJ2-2; 8 bases are shared with TRBD1. Germline loops: CDR1 WNHNN, CDR2 SYGVQD (reference sequence). This CDR3 region has 14 residues. Trimming took 3 bases from V and 6 from J; bases not matched to a gene: 3. The CDR3 DNA follows: TGCGCCAGCAGTGAACAACAGGGGGCCGGGGAGCTGTTTTTT. Amino acids: CASSEQQGAGELFF.

A few counts support this clone. The rearrangement uses TRBV11-1 and TRBJ1-2; D gene unclear. This CDR3 spans 15 amino acids. Germline CDR1 reads SGHAT; CDR2 reads FQDESV (reference sequence). Trimming took 2 bases from V and 2 from J, leaving 12 bases between them. CDR3: CASSLRSAGNYGYTF. CDR3 coding DNA: TGTGCCAGCAGCTTAAGGTCTGCTGGGAACTATGGCTACACCTTC.

J is TRBJ1-6 and V is TRBV27; D possibly corresponds to TRBD1 (5 bases). The CDR3 consists of 14 residues. Trimming shortened V by 7 bases and J by 9 bases, and 16 bases separated the two germline ends. Germline assignment: CDR1 MNHEY and CDR2 SMNVEV (reference sequence). CDR3 residues: CASKGAVSSSPLHF. In DNA, the CDR3 is TGTGCCAGCAAAGGGGCAGTAAGTAGTTCACCCCTCCACTTT.